This TCR beta chain derives from a study of shared clonotypes between healthy human individuals. Study-level points and caveats: Read depth was anticipated to influence clonotype sharing among donors.

The assay was run at deep level. Every subset's genomic DNA went evenly onto several immunoSEQ plates. Clones were sequenced by immunoSEQ multiplex PCR, and TCRdb holds only the in-frame ones, with some missing. Here the sample spans around 1.1 million clones, about four fifths being singletons. With regard to this clone: Its antigen remains unidentified.

In germline, CDR1 is SGHTA, CDR2 FQGNSA. Trimming cost V 1 base and J 4 bases; bases outside gene matches: 6. The CDR3 runs 16 residues. This clonotype was obtained from a man between 18 and 29 years old in good health. Some clones in this sample may be carry-over from other donors' samples. The chain joins TRBV7-2 to TRBJ2-3; 9 nucleotides align to TRBD1. The sequencing input was memory CD4+ T cells from PBMCs. Indicated subset: CD45RA-negative fraction. CDR3 in DNA: TGTGCCAGCAGCTTAGGGGCACAGGGGGCAGCAGATACGCAGTATTTT. Its translation: CASSLGAQGAADTQYF.